The 3 T cell receptor beta chains reported below all come from one sample, sequenced in a study of blood T cell repertoires in COVID-19. Profiled with immunoSEQ multiplex PCR; TCRdb holds only in-frame clones, not every one. The table includes some 250,000 clones, about 85% detected once. Sequencing used peripheral blood. The origin of the receptors is an elderly woman with acute or convalescent COVID-19.

The gene calls are TRBV7-8 and TRBJ1-1; 7 positions match TRBD1. The CDR3 is 17 amino acids. Per germline, CDR1 SGHVS and CDR2 FQNEAQ. V lost 5 bases to trimming and J lost 1 base; unmatched junction nucleotides: 13. DNA of the CDR3: TGTGCCAGCAGCCTAAGACACAGGGGTCAGGGGAACACTGAAGCTTTCTTT. Protein sequence: CASSLRHRGQGNTEAFF.

The V call is TRBV27, the J call TRBJ2-1; 7 nucleotides match TRBD1. CDR1 is MNHEY, CDR2 SMNVEV, per germline (reference sequence). Trimming removed 5 bases from V and 6 bases from J; junction bases left unmatched: 4. The CDR3 is made up of 13 amino acids. The CDR3 is CASSPTGFNEQFF. CDR3 coding DNA: TGTGCCAGCAGTCCGACAGGGTTCAATGAGCAGTTCTTC.

Details on this clone: The same CDR3 is also encoded by other DNA sequences in this sample. The rearrangement joins TRBV19 to TRBJ2-2, with TRBD2 identical over 11 bases. CDR3 size: 15 residues. J lost 2 bases, V lost 6 bases, and 2 bases had no gene match. Germline CDR1 reads LNHDA; CDR2 reads SQIVND (reference sequence). The CDR3 DNA sequence: TGTGCCAGTAGCAGACTAGCGGGAAACACCGGGGAGCTGTTTTTT. The encoded protein is CASSRLAGNTGELFF.